This passage covers 25 T cell receptor beta chains from one sample sequenced in a study of graft-versus-host responses after intestinal transplantation. Clones were sequenced by immunoSEQ multiplex PCR, and TCRdb holds only the in-frame ones, with some missing. The data contain roughly 8,200 clones, about 93% of them singletons. This specimen consisted of PBMCs, obtained 11 days after intestinal transplantation. The receptors stem from a human patient who received an intestinal transplant, so some T cells may come from the graft donor.

The chain uses TRBV9 and TRBJ2-5; weak D call: TRBD2 (7 bases). With the DNA end fitting TRBJ2-7 better, the J assignment may be wrong. The CDR3 covers 16 residues. Germline CDR1 is SGDLS and CDR2 is YYNGEE. The CDR3 DNA is TGTGCCAGCAGCCCAGCGGGACATTGGAGCTCCTACGAGCAGTACTTC. This translates into CASSPAGHWSSYEQYF.

The rearrangement joins TRBV5-1 to TRBJ1-1; D call uncertain. Germline CDR1 reads SGHRS; CDR2 reads YFSETQ. The CDR3 extends over 15 amino acids. Trimming cost V 0 bases and J 1 base, with 10 bases left between them. The CDR3 DNA reads TGCGCCAGCAGCTTGGAACCGGAGGGGAACACTGAAGCTTTCTTT. Protein product: CASSLEPEGNTEAFF.

This chain joins TRBV25-1 and TRBJ2-1; TRBD1 matches 7 bases. This CDR3 is 15 amino acids long. V lost 5 bases, J lost 9 bases, and 13 bases stayed unmatched. CDR1 is MGHDK, CDR2 SYGVNS, per germline. The DNA of the CDR3 is TGTGCCAGCAGTCGAATCCCCGGACAGGTCGGTGAGCAGTTCTTC. Its translation: CASSRIPGQVGEQFF.

The chain joins TRBV7-9 to TRBJ1-5, with D perhaps matching TRBD1 (6 bases). This CDR3 has 19 amino acids. Germline CDR1 is SEHNR and CDR2 is FQNEAQ (reference sequence). V was pared by 6 bases and J by 0 bases, with 24 bases between. CDR3 nucleotide sequence: TGTGCCAGCAGTCGACATGACAGGACACGCGGCTATAGCAATCAGCCCCAGCATTTT. Amino acid sequence: CASSRHDRTRGYSNQPQHF.

The chain couples TRBV27 to TRBJ1-6; 12 bases match TRBD1. Germline V gene lookup returns CDR1 MNHEY and CDR2 SMNVEV (reference sequence). V was pared by 5 bases and J by 8 bases, with 7 bases of the junction left unmatched. CDR3 length: 16 amino acids. CDR3 sequence (DNA): TGTGCCAGCAGTCTCGGGACAGGGGGCACATATTCACCCCTCCACTTT. Translated, it gives CASSLGTGGTYSPLHF.

The V gene is TRBV5-1, the J gene TRBJ2-7; no reliable D call. This CDR3 is built from 14 residues. CDR1 and CDR2 (germline): SGHRS, YFSETQ. The V end was cut by 0 bases, the J end by 5 bases, with 12 bases between. The DNA of the CDR3 is TGCGCCAGCAGCTTGGACAGCACACTGAACGAGCAGTACTTC. It is translated as CASSLDSTLNEQYF.

The chain is built from TRBV19 and TRBJ2-7, with 10 bases identical to TRBD1. V was clipped by 3 bases and J by 3 bases; unmatched bases: 5. The CDR3 totals 15 residues. Germline V gene data show CDR1 as LNHDA and CDR2 as SQIVND (reference sequence). The CDR3 region is CASSISGTGVYEQYF. CDR3 DNA sequence: TGTGCCAGTAGTATTTCCGGGACAGGGGTCTACGAGCAGTACTTC. The full variable domain, its missing parts supplied by reference TRBV19 and TRBJ2-7, is DGGITQSPKYLFRKEGQNVTLSCEQNLNHDAMYWYRQDPGQGLRLIYYSQIVNDFQKGDIAEGYSVSREKKESFPLTVTSAQKNPTAFYLCASSISGTGVYEQYFGPGTRLTVT.

The chain employs TRBV29-1 and TRBJ1-2, with 7 bases lining up with TRBD1. V was pared by 4 bases and J by 4 bases, with 6 bases of the junction left unmatched. The CDR3 has 13 residues. Germline V gene lookup returns CDR1 SQVTM and CDR2 ANQGSEA. In nucleotides, the CDR3 is TGCAGCGTTGTTGAGGGGGCCTCCTATGGCTACACCTTC. It yields the protein CSVVEGASYGYTF.

The chain recombines TRBV19 with TRBJ2-5; the D gene is possibly TRBD1 (6 bases). This CDR3 comprises 16 residues. The V gene lost 3 bases and the J gene lost 2 bases, with 16 bases spanning the gap. The germline V gene encodes CDR1 LNHDA and CDR2 SQIVND (reference sequence). The CDR3 here is CASSMSPTGPQETQYF. The CDR3 region has the DNA TGTGCCAGTAGTATGTCTCCGACAGGTCCGCAAGAGACCCAGTACTTC. Combining the CDR3 with reference TRBV19 and TRBJ2-5 gives the whole variable domain DGGITQSPKYLFRKEGQNVTLSCEQNLNHDAMYWYRQDPGQGLRLIYYSQIVNDFQKGDIAEGYSVSREKKESFPLTVTSAQKNPTAFYLCASSMSPTGPQETQYFGPGTRLLVL.

Notes on this clone: Because the CDR3 is missing its conserved closing phenylalanine or tryptophan, this is likely a read error. The rearrangement links TRBV4-2 to TRBJ1-2, with D unresolved. The CDR3 totals 13 residues. Trimming removed 3 bases at V and 8 bases at J, with 13 bases between. The germline CDR1 and CDR2 sequences are LGHNA and YNFKEQ. CDR3 loop: CASSHISELGYTL. In DNA, the CDR3 is TGTGCCAGCAGCCATATCTCAGAACTGGGCTACACCCTC.

The rearrangement uses TRBV27 and TRBJ1-2; tentative D call: TRBD1 (6 bases). Germline-derived CDR1 and CDR2 are MNHEY and SMNVEV (reference sequence). CDR3 length: 15 residues. The ends were cut back, 0 bases at V and 4 bases at J, with 12 bases in the middle. The CDR3 sequence is CASSLSLAGAYGYTF. The CDR3 bases are TGTGCCAGCAGTTTATCGTTAGCAGGGGCCTATGGCTACACCTTC.

The chain employs TRBV21-1 and TRBJ1-4; TRBD1 reflects the table's D call only, with no check against the DNA. TRBV21-1 is a pseudogene segment. The CDR3 is 14 residues long. The CDR3 is CASSKAGPNEKLFF. CDR3 coding DNA: TGTGCCAGCAGCAAAGCGGGGCCTAATGAAAAACTGTTTTTT.

The chain has TRBV12-5 and TRBJ2-5; D uncertain. V lost 1 base to trimming and J lost 4 bases, with 7 bases between them. CDR1 and CDR2 from the germline V gene are LGHNT and FRNRAP. The CDR3 runs 13 residues. The CDR3, as DNA: TGTGCTAGTGGTTTGGGACTGGGAGAGACCCAGTACTTC. Its translation is CASGLGLGETQYF.

J is TRBJ2-7 and V is TRBV28; TRBD1 is a possible D gene (5 bases). This CDR3 is built from 12 residues. With 6 bases removed from V and 6 bases from J, the gap between germline ends came to 12 bases. The germline V gene has CDR1 MDHEN and CDR2 SYDVKM. The CDR3 sequence: CASRQGSGEQYF. CDR3 nucleotide sequence: TGTGCCAGCAGGCAGGGCTCGGGCGAGCAGTACTTC.

The V gene is TRBV6-1, the J gene TRBJ2-1; 10 positions agree with TRBD1. Germline CDR1 and CDR2: MNHNS and SASEGT. The CDR3 loop spans 15 amino acids. Germline trimming cut 0 bases from V and 7 bases from J; bases unmatched to any gene: 3. The CDR3: CASSEALGQGNEQFF. CDR3 coding DNA: TGTGCCAGCAGTGAAGCGCTGGGACAGGGGAATGAGCAGTTCTTC.

V gene TRBV10-3 combines with J gene TRBJ2-7, with TRBD1 matching 8 bases. The germline V gene encodes CDR1 ENHRY and CDR2 SYGVKD. After removal of 2 bases from V and 3 bases from J, the junction contained 0 bases not matched to a gene. This CDR3 contains 13 residues. CDR3 coding DNA: TGTGCCATCAGTGAGACAGGGGGCTACGAGCAGTACTTC. Protein product: CAISETGGYEQYF.

This clone was seen a single time. This chain links TRBV5-1 with TRBJ2-3, with D possibly being TRBD1 (6 bases). The germline V gene has CDR1 SGHRS and CDR2 YFSETQ. This CDR3 has 16 residues. The V and J ends lost 4 bases and 4 bases respectively, with 19 bases between them. As DNA, the CDR3 is TGCGCCAGCAGCAGTACCCGGGACAACATAGCAGATACGCAGTATTTT. The encoded protein is CASSSTRDNIADTQYF.

The rearrangement uses TRBV4-1 and TRBJ2-2; 9 bases map to TRBD2. The germline CDR1 and CDR2 sequences are MGHRA and YSYEKL. After removal of 1 base from V and 0 bases from J, the junction contained 6 bases not matched to a gene. The CDR3 is 18 residues long. CDR3 loop: CASSQGGSGGSNTGELFF. DNA of the CDR3: TGCGCCAGCAGCCAAGGGGGTAGCGGGGGTTCGAACACCGGGGAGCTGTTTTTT.

This rearrangement joins TRBV5-5 to TRBJ2-7; possible D gene TRBD2, 8 bases. The CDR3 is made up of 18 amino acids. Per the germline V gene, CDR1 is SGHKS and CDR2 is YYEKEE (reference sequence). V gave up 2 bases and J gave up 0 bases, with 21 bases separating them. The CDR3 here is CASSFPGGTASNSYEQYF. CDR3 nucleotide sequence: TGTGCCAGCAGCTTCCCGGGAGGGACAGCCTCCAACTCCTACGAGCAGTACTTC. The whole variable domain, remainder taken from reference TRBV5-5 and TRBJ2-7, is DAGVTQSPTHLIKTRGQQVTLRCSPISGHKSVSWYQQVLGQGPQFIFQYYEKEERGRGNFPDRFSARQFPNYSSELNVNALLLGDSALYLCASSFPGGTASNSYEQYFGPGTRLTVT.

V and J are TRBV7-3 and TRBJ2-5, with 8 bases that match TRBD1. Trimming cost V 4 bases and J 0 bases; bases outside gene matches: 1. Germline CDR1 SGHTA, CDR2 FQGTGA. This CDR3 is 14 amino acids long. For the CDR3, the DNA is TGTGCCAGCAGCTGGGACAGGTACCAAGAGACCCAGTACTTC. Amino acid sequence: CASSWDRYQETQYF.

This clone was seen only once. V usage is TRBV6-5 and J usage is TRBJ2-7; 8 nucleotides agree with TRBD1. V shed 0 bases and J 6 bases; nucleotides not matched to a gene: 4. This CDR3 spans 14 amino acids. Germline CDR1 reads MNHEY; CDR2 reads SVGAGI. CDR3 in DNA: TGTGCCAGCAGTTACTCGACAGGGGAACGCGAGCAGTACTTC. Protein sequence: CASSYSTGEREQYF.

Only one count was recorded for this clone. The sample has other DNA sequences that encode this CDR3 too. This chain joins TRBV2 and TRBJ2-1; D might be TRBD2 (6 bases). Germline V gives CDR1 SNHLY, CDR2 FYNNEI. V lost 6 bases and J lost 0, with 15 bases in between. CDR3 length equals 16 residues. The CDR3 coding sequence is TGTGCCAGCAGAGACCCTAGCGTTAGCTCCTACAATGAGCAGTTCTTC. Protein product: CASRDPSVSSYNEQFF.

The chain couples TRBV28 to TRBJ2-1; 7 nucleotides align to TRBD2. Per germline, CDR1 MDHEN and CDR2 SYDVKM. The CDR3 loop spans 14 amino acids. J lost 6 bases, V lost 3 bases, and 5 bases had no gene match. The CDR3 region has the DNA TGTGCCAGCAGTTTGCGGGAGACCGGCAATGAGCAGTTCTTC. Its translation is CASSLRETGNEQFF. The entire variable domain, with the rest obtained from reference TRBV28 and TRBJ2-1, is as follows: DVKVTQSSRYLVKRTGEKVFLECVQDMDHENMFWYRQDPGLGLRLIYFSYDVKMKEKGDIPEGYSVSREKKERFSLILESASTNQTSMYLCASSLRETGNEQFFGPGTRLTVL.

The DNA for the CDR3 is TGTGCCAGCAGTCAAAGACTAAGCAATGAGCAGTTCTTC. It codes for CASSQRLSNEQFF. The chain recombines TRBV28 with TRBJ2-1; D possibly corresponds to TRBD2 (5 bases). CDR3 length equals 13 residues. V was clipped by 5 bases and J by 6 bases, with 11 bases between them. Germline assignment: CDR1 MDHEN and CDR2 SYDVKM.

V usage is TRBV5-1 and J usage is TRBJ2-3; TRBD2 might be the D (7 bases). Trimming shortened V by 5 bases and J by 5 bases, and 18 bases separated the two germline ends. There are 15 residues in the CDR3. Germline V CDR1 and CDR2: SGHRS, YFSETQ. The CDR3 sequence: CASSLKGGAEDTQYF. In DNA, the CDR3 is TGCGCCAGCAGTCTAAAGGGGGGGGCCGAAGATACGCAGTATTTT.